Following are 30 T cell receptor beta chains from one sample sequenced in a study of T cell clones after liver transplantation. Sequencing was performed with immunoSEQ multiplex PCR; in TCRdb, only in-frame clones are kept and a portion is missing. The table lists about 99,000 clones, approximately 85% of them singletons, with roughly 0.9% in the top ten. The sequencing used CD4+ T cells from blood, collected before liver transplant. The receptor source for this set is a human donor who received a liver transplant.

The genes are TRBV6-6 and TRBJ1-3; tentative D call: TRBD1 (6 bases). The CDR3 loop spans 15 amino acids. Germline CDR1 reads MNHNY; CDR2 reads SVGAGI (reference sequence). V lost 2 bases to trimming and J lost 0 bases, with 8 bases between them. The CDR3 spells CASSYQGSSGNTIYF. CDR3 bases: TGTGCCAGCAGTTACCAGGGGTCCTCTGGAAACACCATATATTTT.

The table lists this clone with a few counts. This rearrangement joins TRBV7-3 to TRBJ1-6, with 7 bases fitting TRBD1. This CDR3 is built from 14 residues. V lost 3 bases, J lost 6 bases, and 2 bases stayed unmatched. The germline V gene encodes CDR1 SGHTA and CDR2 FQGTGA. For the CDR3, the DNA is TGTGCCAGCAGCTTGGACAGGTTTAATTCACCCCTCCACTTT. It specifies CASSLDRFNSPLHF. Full variable domain (outside the CDR3, taken from reference TRBV7-3 and TRBJ1-6): GAGVSQTPSNKVTEKGKYVELRCDPISGHTALYWYRQSLGQGPEFLIYFQGTGAADDSGLPNDRFFAVRPEGSVSTLKIQRTERGDSAVYLCASSLDRFNSPLHFGNGTRLTVT.

The chain has TRBV9 and TRBJ1-1, with 9 bases aligning to TRBD1. With 7 bases clipped from V and 2 bases from J, the junction kept 3 bases outside the gene matches. The CDR3 is 13 amino acids. CDR1 is SGDLS, CDR2 YYNGEE, per germline. The CDR3 nucleotides read TGTGCCAGCGCGGGACAGGGTAACACTGAAGCTTTCTTT. Its protein product is CASAGQGNTEAFF.

The V and J genes are TRBV6-1 and TRBJ2-7; 7 bases agree with TRBD1. CDR1 and CDR2 (germline): MNHNS, SASEGT. This CDR3 spans 16 amino acids. Trimming at V came to 4 bases and at J to 2 bases, leaving 11 bases not matched to a gene. CDR3 region: CASSVLGTALTYEQYF. Written as DNA, the CDR3 is TGTGCCAGCAGTGTCCTAGGGACAGCGTTGACCTACGAGCAGTACTTC.

The chain combines TRBV10-2 with TRBJ2-7; 9 positions match TRBD1. This CDR3 region has 15 residues. With 4 bases clipped from V and 0 bases from J, the junction kept 4 bases outside the gene matches. The germline V gene encodes CDR1 WSHSY and CDR2 SAAADI. The CDR3 DNA reads TGCGCCAGCAGTGGCCGGGACAGGGTCTCCTACGAGCAGTACTTC. It is translated as CASSGRDRVSYEQYF.

V gene TRBV11-3 combines with J gene TRBJ2-5; possibly TRBD1 for D (5 bases). This CDR3 spans 12 amino acids. Trimming pared 5 bases from V and 4 bases from J, leaving 8 bases between. Germline CDR1 is SGHNT and CDR2 is YENEEA. As DNA, the CDR3 is TGTGCCAGCAGCACCCAGGGAGAGACCCAGTACTTC. It translates to CASSTQGETQYF.

The V and J genes are TRBV4-1 and TRBJ2-5; 7 bases align to TRBD2. Losses at the gene ends were 1 base for V and 5 bases for J; bases not matched to a gene: 7. Germline lookup yields CDR1 MGHRA and CDR2 YSYEKL. The CDR3 has 15 amino acids. The CDR3 sequence is CASSQGTGGGETQYF. The CDR3 region has the DNA TGCGCCAGCAGCCAAGGGACGGGAGGCGGGGAGACCCAGTACTTC.

The chain combines TRBV19 with TRBJ1-5; the D is unclear. V shed 0 bases and J shed 3 bases, with 12 bases lying between them. Germline loops: CDR1 LNHDA, CDR2 SQIVND (reference sequence). The CDR3 has 16 residues. The CDR3 protein is CASSIDHPGFNQPQHF. The DNA of the CDR3 is TGTGCCAGTAGTATAGATCACCCGGGGTTCAATCAGCCCCAGCATTTT.

The gene calls are TRBV5-6 and TRBJ1-2; D gene uncertain. Trimming left V 4 bases short and J 7 bases short, with 20 bases between. From germline, CDR1 is SGHDT and CDR2 YYEEEE. There are 15 residues in the CDR3. CDR3 loop: CASSLFLVQPGGYTF. In nucleotides, the CDR3 is TGTGCCAGCAGCCTTTTTCTCGTCCAGCCTGGTGGCTACACCTTC.

This chain uses TRBV28 with TRBJ2-2; a weak D match, TRBD1 (6 bases). V shed 7 bases and J shed 5 bases, with 8 bases lying between them. The CDR3 runs to 12 residues. Per the germline V gene, CDR1 is MDHEN and CDR2 is SYDVKM. The CDR3 region is CASIRGTGELFF. CDR3 coding DNA: TGTGCCAGCATCAGGGGAACCGGGGAGCTGTTTTTT.

The rearrangement uses TRBV28 and TRBJ1-4, with 7 positions matching TRBD1. In germline, CDR1 is MDHEN, CDR2 SYDVKM. V lost 7 bases to trimming and J lost 4 bases; unmatched junction nucleotides: 6. CDR3 length: 14 residues. The CDR3 DNA is TGTGCCAGCAATTACGCAGGGGGTAATGAAAAACTGTTTTTT. It is translated as CASNYAGGNEKLFF.

This chain links TRBV6-6 with TRBJ1-4, with D possibly being TRBD1 (6 bases). Trimming took off 11 bases at V and 0 bases at J, with 19 bases between the two ends. The CDR3 is 16 amino acids. Germline V lookup: CDR1 MNHNY, CDR2 SVGAGI (reference sequence). The CDR3 nucleotides are TGTGCCGCAGGGCCCGGGGGGCCAGCAACTAATGAAAAACTGTTTTTT. Residues: CAAGPGGPATNEKLFF.

This clone is medium-sized (0.01 to 0.1%) in the sample. This sequence joins TRBV4-1 and TRBJ1-4; 9 bases match TRBD1. CDR3 length: 16 residues. V dropped 4 bases and J dropped 3; count of bases not matched to a gene: 6. CDR1 MGHRA and CDR2 YSYEKL come from the germline V gene. In DNA, the CDR3 is TGCGCCAGCAGCCGATCCCGGGACAGGGCTAATGAAAAACTGTTTTTT. It translates to CASSRSRDRANEKLFF.

This chain links TRBV4-2 with TRBJ2-2, with D hard to call. V lost 0 bases and J 1 base, leaving 3 bases between the germline ends. The CDR3 is 14 amino acids. Germline V gives CDR1 LGHNA, CDR2 YNFKEQ. The CDR3 sequence is CASSQDRNTGELFF. CDR3 coding DNA: TGTGCCAGCAGCCAAGATAGGAACACCGGGGAGCTGTTTTTT.

The gene calls are TRBV7-3 and TRBJ1-1; a possible D gene is TRBD1 (5 bases). Germline CDR1 reads SGHTA; CDR2 reads FQGTGA. V was shortened by 4 bases and J by 5 bases, with 20 bases between the two germline ends. This CDR3 is 16 amino acids long. The CDR3 DNA reads TGTGCCAGCAGCTCCTCCCGTGGAGGGAAGGGGACTGAAGCTTTCTTT. Its translation is CASSSSRGGKGTEAFF.

The rearrangement joins TRBV6-1 to TRBJ2-1; 8 nucleotides agree with TRBD1. The CDR3 is 15 amino acids. V trimming: 7 bases; J trimming: 1 base; junction bases outside the gene matches: 6. Germline CDR1 is MNHNS and CDR2 is SASEGT. The CDR3: CASITGGISYNEQFF. The CDR3 DNA is TGTGCCAGCATTACAGGGGGTATTTCCTACAATGAGCAGTTCTTC.

The J gene is TRBJ2-1, the V gene TRBV5-4, with 8 bases that match TRBD2. Trimming removed 6 bases from V and 14 bases from J; junction bases left unmatched: 13. Germline lookup yields CDR1 SGHNT and CDR2 YYREEE (reference sequence). The CDR3 loop spans 13 amino acids. DNA for the CDR3: TGTGCCAGCACCATCACCGATGGACTAGCTGAGTTCTTC. It translates to CASTITDGLAEFF.

The genes are TRBV5-6 and TRBJ1-3; D is undetermined. Per the germline V gene, CDR1 is SGHDT and CDR2 is YYEEEE. This CDR3 spans 16 amino acids. The germline V and J ends were trimmed by 0 bases and 0 bases, with 10 bases remaining between them. CDR3 region: CASSLDVGLSGNTIYF. Written as DNA, the CDR3 is TGTGCCAGCAGCTTGGATGTGGGCCTCTCTGGAAACACCATATATTTT.

The chain carries TRBV7-3 and TRBJ2-5; D may be TRBD2 (6 bases). V was clipped by 3 bases and J by 5 bases, with 10 bases between them. CDR1 is SGHTA and CDR2 is FQGTGA in the germline V gene. The CDR3 sequence is 13 residues long. The CDR3 bases are TGTGCCAGCAGCTTCGGGACTCGCGAGACCCAGTACTTC. Protein: CASSFGTRETQYF.

The sample holds one count of this clone. CDR3 sequence (DNA): TGTGCCAGCAGCTTGAACAGGGGGAATAATGAAAAACTGTTTTTT. This codes for CASSLNRGNNEKLFF. This chain connects TRBV5-8 to TRBJ1-4; 8 bases map to TRBD1. The CDR3 has 15 residues. CDR1 is SGHTS and CDR2 is YDEGEE in the germline V gene. After removal of 1 base from V and 4 bases from J, the junction contained 3 bases not matched to a gene. The full variable domain, rest sourced from reference TRBV5-8 and TRBJ1-4, is EAGVTQSPTHLIKTRGQQATLRCSPISGHTSVYWYQQALGLGLQFLLWYDEGEERNRGNFPPRFSGRQFPNYSSELNVNALELEDSALYLCASSLNRGNNEKLFFGSGTQLSVL.

The chain employs TRBV7-7 and TRBJ2-2, with D perhaps being TRBD1 or TRBD2 (5 bases each). V shed 5 bases and J shed 0 bases, with 16 bases lying between them. CDR1 and CDR2 (germline): SSHAT, FNYEAQ (reference sequence). The CDR3 sequence is 17 residues long. CDR3 sequence reads: CASSATSGTPNTGELFF. The CDR3 nucleotides are TGTGCCAGCAGCGCCACATCGGGGACGCCGAACACCGGGGAGCTGTTTTTT.

A note on this clone: Other DNA sequences in this sample translate to the same CDR3. The chain uses TRBV5-1 and TRBJ2-3; D is unresolved. The CDR3 spans 15 residues. V was trimmed by 0 bases and J by 2 bases, leaving 10 bases between them. Germline V gene sequence: CDR1 SGHRS, CDR2 YFSETQ. This CDR3 reads CASSLASRSTDTQYF. DNA of the CDR3: TGCGCCAGCAGCTTGGCCTCCAGGTCCACAGATACGCAGTATTTT.

The rearrangement uses TRBV7-7 and TRBJ2-3, with TRBD1 identical over 7 bases. CDR1 and CDR2 (germline): SSHAT, FNYEAQ (reference sequence). The ends lost 3 bases at V and 2 bases at J; junction bases unmatched: 2. This CDR3 spans 14 amino acids. CDR3 nucleotide sequence: TGTGCCAGCAGCTTGACAGGGACCACAGATACGCAGTATTTT. The encoded protein is CASSLTGTTDTQYF.

V and J are TRBV19 and TRBJ2-7, with D maybe TRBD2 (6 bases). Trimming pared 3 bases from V and 4 bases from J, leaving 16 bases between. Germline V gene sequence: CDR1 LNHDA, CDR2 SQIVND (reference sequence). CDR3 length: 15 residues. The CDR3 reads CASSMGAGSAYEQYF. The CDR3 nucleotides are TGTGCCAGTAGTATGGGCGCGGGATCCGCTTACGAGCAGTACTTC.

CDR3 in DNA: TGCGCCAGCAGCTGGGGACAGGGAGCTGGGGCCAACGTCCTGACTTTC. Translating it yields CASSWGQGAGANVLTF. The chain combines TRBV5-1 with TRBJ2-6, with 9 bases fitting TRBD1. Trimming took 3 bases from V and 2 from J; bases not matched to a gene: 3. The CDR3 extends over 16 amino acids. The germline V gene has CDR1 SGHRS and CDR2 YFSETQ.

V usage is TRBV5-6 and J usage is TRBJ1-1, with D hard to call. V lost 0 bases to trimming and J lost 4 bases, with 13 bases between them. The CDR3 length is 15 residues. Germline CDR1 and CDR2: SGHDT and YYEEEE. The CDR3 spells CASSLGSRILTEAFF. The CDR3 region has the DNA TGTGCCAGCAGCTTGGGAAGTCGGATTCTCACTGAAGCTTTCTTT. Supplemented by reference TRBV5-6 and TRBJ1-1, the full variable domain reads DAGVTQSPTHLIKTRGQQVTLRCSPKSGHDTVSWYQQALGQGPQFIFQYYEEEERQRGNFPDRFSGHQFPNYSSELNVNALLLGDSALYLCASSLGSRILTEAFFGQGTRLTVV.

The rearrangement joins TRBV7-8 to TRBJ2-3, with no clear D. V was shortened by 5 bases and J by 4 bases, with 13 bases between the two germline ends. CDR1 is SGHVS and CDR2 is FQNEAQ in the germline V gene. The length of the CDR3 is 14 residues. CDR3 sequence (DNA): TGTGCCAGCAGCCCCTCCGTTTTCGCAGATACGCAGTATTTT. Translated, it gives CASSPSVFADTQYF.

The chain is built from TRBV7-9 and TRBJ1-5; 9 bases fit TRBD1. This CDR3 spans 16 amino acids. J gave up 3 bases and V 1 base, and 4 bases lay outside the gene matches. The germline CDR1 and CDR2 sequences are SEHNR and FQNEAQ (reference sequence). The CDR3 bases are TGTGCCAGCAGCTTAGGGACAGGGGCCTTCAATCAGCCCCAGCATTTT. This gives the protein CASSLGTGAFNQPQHF.

V gene TRBV30 combines with J gene TRBJ2-3; TRBD2 agrees at 7 bases. Germline loops: CDR1 GTSNPN, CDR2 SVGIG (reference sequence). After removal of 3 bases from V and 0 bases from J, the junction contained 6 bases not matched to a gene. The CDR3 length is 15 residues. The CDR3 sequence: CAWSRGGTSTDTQYF. In DNA form, the CDR3 reads TGTGCCTGGAGCCGCGGGGGTACCAGCACAGATACGCAGTATTTT.

This clone was detected a few times. This sequence joins TRBV11-1 and TRBJ2-7; TRBD2 might be the D (7 bases). The germline CDR1 and CDR2 sequences are SGHAT and FQDESV (reference sequence). The V end lost 1 base, the J end lost 3 bases, and 16 bases lay between the germline ends. This CDR3 is 16 amino acids long. In DNA, the CDR3 is TGTGCCAGCAGCTTAGTTCCTTCGGGGGGCGACTACGAGCAGTACTTC. This codes for CASSLVPSGGDYEQYF.